The text below deals with one T cell receptor beta chain. Antigen: not known. These data belong to a study of cytomegalovirus exposure and HLA in healthy donors. The study's findings and limits: Rates of TCR association differed by HLA locus in a later analysis, with DRB1 highest and HLA-C lowest.

V was pared by 1 base and J by 7 bases, with 20 bases between. Germline CDR1 reads SGHAT; CDR2 reads FQNNGV. The CDR3 totals 16 residues. Vbeta (60) and Jbeta (13) primers were used in the PCR. Original methodology: The count from a later analysis was tens of millions of unique TCR beta chains, 9 million to 12 million of them shared. The data were produced by immunoSEQ multiplex PCR, yet TCRdb's version contains in-frame clones alone and is incomplete. Clone size and V and J calls were adopted from that table, with D and trimming inferred from the DNA. In the table there are around 130,000 clones, about three fifths of which are singletons.

The chain recombines TRBV11-2 with TRBJ2-7; D is unclear. Specimen: PBMCs. This receptor was taken from a male donor in good health and CMV-seronegative. CDR3: CASSLGVETLEGEQYF. The CDR3 DNA is TGTGCCAGCAGCTTAGGGGTGGAGACTCTCGAAGGAGAGCAGTACTTC.